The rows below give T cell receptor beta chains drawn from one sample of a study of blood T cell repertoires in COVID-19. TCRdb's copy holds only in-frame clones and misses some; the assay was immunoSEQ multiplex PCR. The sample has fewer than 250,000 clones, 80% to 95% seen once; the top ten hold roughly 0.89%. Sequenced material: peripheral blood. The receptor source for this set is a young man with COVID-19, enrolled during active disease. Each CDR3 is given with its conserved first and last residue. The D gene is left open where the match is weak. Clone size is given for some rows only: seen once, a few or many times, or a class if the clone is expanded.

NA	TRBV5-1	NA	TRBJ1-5	TGCGCCAGCAGCTTGGTGGCGGGCGGTCAGCCCCAGCATTTT	CASSLVAGGQPQHF
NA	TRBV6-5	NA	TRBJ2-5	TGTGCCAGCAGCGGACAAGCCCACCTCGAGACCCAGTACTTC	CASSGQAHLETQYF
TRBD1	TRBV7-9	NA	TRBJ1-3	TGTGCCAGCAGCTCAGCAGGGGGTGCGGGAAACACCATATATTTT	CASSSAGGAGNTIYF
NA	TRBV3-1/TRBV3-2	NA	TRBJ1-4	TGTGCCAGCAGCCAAGAGGGGCAGGTTAATGAAAAACTGTTTTTT	CASSQEGQVNEKLFF
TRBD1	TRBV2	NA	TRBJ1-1	TGTGCCAGCAGTGAAGTGCCAGGGGGCCTGAACACTGAAGCTTTCTTT	CASSEVPGGLNTEAFF
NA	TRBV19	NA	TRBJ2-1	TGTGCCAGTATCATCGGGGGGCCCCCCATGAATGAGCAGTTCTTC	CASIIGGPPMNEQFF
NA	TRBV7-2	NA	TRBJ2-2	TGTGCCAGCAGCTTAGCCGGGATATACACCGGGGAGCTGTTTTTT	CASSLAGIYTGELFF
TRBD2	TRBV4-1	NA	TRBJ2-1	TGCGCCAGCAGCCAGTTAGCTAGCGGGGAATATGAGCAGTTCTTC	CASSQLASGEYEQFF
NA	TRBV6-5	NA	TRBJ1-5	TGTGCCAGCAGCACCGGGACAAGCAGCAATCAGCCCCAGCATTTT	CASSTGTSSNQPQHF
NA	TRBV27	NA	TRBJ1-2	TGTGCCAGCAGTTTATCGGGGGCACTTATCAACTATGGCTACACCTTC	CASSLSGALINYGYTF
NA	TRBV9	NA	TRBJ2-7	TGTGCCAGCAGCGTCTCTGGGGCTTTCTACGAGCAGTACTTC	CASSVSGAFYEQYF
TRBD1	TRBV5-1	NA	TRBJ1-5	TGCGCCAGCAGCCCAGACAGGGGCAACCAGCCCCAGCATTTT	CASSPDRGNQPQHF
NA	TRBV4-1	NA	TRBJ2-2	TGCGCCAGCAGCCAAGATGCCGGGACCGGGGAGCTGTTTTTT	CASSQDAGTGELFF
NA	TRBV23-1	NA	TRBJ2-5	TGCGCCAGCAGCCAAAGGGCTGACCGACAGGAAGAGACCCAGTACTTC	CASSQRADRQEETQYF
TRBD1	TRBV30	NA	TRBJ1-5	TGTGCCTGGAGTGGGACAGGCTATCAGCCCCAGCATTTT	CAWSGTGYQPQHF
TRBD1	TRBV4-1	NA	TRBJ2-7	TGCGCCAGCAGCCACACGGGACAGGGAGTGTACGAGCAGTACTTC	CASSHTGQGVYEQYF
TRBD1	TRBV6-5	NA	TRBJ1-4	TGTGCCACCACCACAGGGGAGGCTAATGAAAAACTGTTTTTT	CATTTGEANEKLFF
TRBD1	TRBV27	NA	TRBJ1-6	TGTGCCAGCAGTTTAGGGACAGGGGGGTATAATTCACCCCTCCACTTT	CASSLGTGGYNSPLHF
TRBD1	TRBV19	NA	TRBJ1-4	TGTGCCAGTAACGACAGGGTAGGGCTAACTAATGAAAAACTGTTTTTT	CASNDRVGLTNEKLFF
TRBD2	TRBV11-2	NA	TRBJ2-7	TGTGCCAGCAGCTTAGGGCCAGCGGGAGCCTACGAGCAGTACTTC	CASSLGPAGAYEQYF
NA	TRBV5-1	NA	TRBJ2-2	TGCGCCAGCAGCTTGAATCCGCAGGACTCCACCGGGGAGCTGTTTTTT	CASSLNPQDSTGELFF
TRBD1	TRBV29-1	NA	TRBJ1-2	TGCAGCGTTGTTCTCGGGACAGGGTTCTCTAACTATGGCTACACCTTC	CSVVLGTGFSNYGYTF
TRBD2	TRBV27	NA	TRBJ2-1	TGTGCCAGCAGTCCCAAGGGACTAGCGGGGGTCGGTAATGAGCAGTTCTTC	CASSPKGLAGVGNEQFF
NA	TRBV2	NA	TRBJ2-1	TGTGCCAGCAGCCACAGGGGGGGGGATGAGCAGTTCTTC	CASSHRGGDEQFF
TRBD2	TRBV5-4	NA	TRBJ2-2	TGTGCCAGCAGCAGAAAAGCGGGGACGACACTGGGCGCCGGGGAGCTGTTTTTT	CASSRKAGTTLGAGELFF
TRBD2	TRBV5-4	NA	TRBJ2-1	TGTGCCAGCAGCTCCGGACTAGCGGCCTACAATGAGCAGTTCTTC	CASSSGLAAYNEQFF
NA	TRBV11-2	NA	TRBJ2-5	TGTGCCAGCAGCTCCCTCAGGGGCAAAGAGACCCAGTACTTC	CASSSLRGKETQYF
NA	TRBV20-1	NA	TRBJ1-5	TGCAGTGCTAGTGGGTCGGTGGGCAATCAGCCCCAGCATTTT	CSASGSVGNQPQHF
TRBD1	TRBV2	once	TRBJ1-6	TGTGCCAGCAGTTCAGGGACAGTTGGTCATTCACCCCTCCACTTT	CASSSGTVGHSPLHF
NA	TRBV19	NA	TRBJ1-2	TGTGCCAGTAGTGCGGACAGCTACTCGTATGGCTACACCTTC	CASSADSYSYGYTF
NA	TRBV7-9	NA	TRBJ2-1	TGTGCCAGCAGCCCCGGGCCCACAAAGCAGGGTGAGCAGTTCTTC	CASSPGPTKQGEQFF
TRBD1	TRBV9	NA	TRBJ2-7	TGTGCCAGCAGCGCCGGGACAGCGACCTACGAGCAGTACTTC	CASSAGTATYEQYF